One sample yielded the 2 T cell receptor beta chains listed below, sequenced in a study of cytotoxic CD8 clonotypes in ibrutinib-treated CLL (dated by TCRdb to about 2021). The sample's time point label, in plain terms: progressive disease on ibrutinib. The library relied on the immunoSEQ multiplex PCR assay. The table was pulled from immuneACCESS by TCRdb, which kept in-frame rearrangements only. Such tables lose some clones; where checked, under half of the loss comes from unresolved V genes, and the rest has no known cause. The sample table lists about 160,000 clones, around nine tenths of them with a count of one. Together, the top ten hold 3% of the sample. The sample was PBMCs, taken at disease progression, from a patient treated with ibrutinib. These receptor sequences come from a human donor with chronic lymphocytic leukemia.

This clone has a count of ten or more. This sequence joins TRBV5-1 and TRBJ2-2; TRBD2 matches at 11 bases. With 0 bases clipped from V and 7 bases from J, the junction kept 5 bases outside the gene matches. Germline V lookup: CDR1 SGHRS, CDR2 YFSETQ. This CDR3 has 16 amino acids. In nucleotides, the CDR3 is TGCGCCAGCAGCTTGGTCCTAGCGGGAGGTGGCGGGGAGCTGTTTTTT. Protein sequence: CASSLVLAGGGGELFF. Looking up the rest from reference TRBV5-1 and TRBJ2-2 gives the full variable domain: KAGVTQTPRYLIKTRGQQVTLSCSPISGHRSVSWYQQTPGQGLQFLFEYFSETQRNKGNFPGRFSGRQFSNSRSEMNVSTLELGDSALYLCASSLVLAGGGGELFFGEGSRLTVL.

This chain connects TRBV10-3 to TRBJ2-3; a weak D match, TRBD2 (6 bases). With 4 bases removed from V and 0 bases from J, the gap between germline ends came to 11 bases. The germline V gene encodes CDR1 ENHRY and CDR2 SYGVKD. The CDR3 contains 15 residues. The CDR3 sequence is CAISGGGVSTDTQYF. CDR3 nucleotide sequence: TGTGCCATCAGTGGCGGCGGGGTGAGCACAGATACGCAGTATTTT.